What follows is one T cell receptor beta chain and its context. Its antigen is not known. This sample stems from a study of CD4 T cells in relation to SARS-CoV-2 and coronaviruses. Regarding the study as a whole: Crossreactive clones expanded significantly less to SARS-CoV-2 than monoreactive clones.

Some clones are missing from TCRdb's copy, which holds only in-frame ones; the method was immunoSEQ multiplex PCR. This repertoire shows about 65,000 clones, about nine tenths found once; its top ten account for 1.6%. Unexposed donor CD4+ T cells date from about 2011-2018, before the COVID-19 pandemic. Cryopreserved PBMCs were CD4-enriched, then split into naive and memory cells. The sample taken for sequencing was memory CD4+ T cells from PBMCs. This clonotype was obtained from a human donor in good health.

The CDR3, as DNA: TGTGCCACCAGCAGAGATAAGACAGCCCAGGAGGGCTACACCTTC. Translating gives CATSRDKTAQEGYTF. The rearrangement joins TRBV15 to TRBJ1-2, with TRBD1 as a possible D gene (5 bases). The CDR3 totals 15 residues. The V gene lost 0 bases and the J gene lost 8 bases, with 16 bases spanning the gap. Germline CDR1 and CDR2: LNHNV and YYDKDF (reference sequence).